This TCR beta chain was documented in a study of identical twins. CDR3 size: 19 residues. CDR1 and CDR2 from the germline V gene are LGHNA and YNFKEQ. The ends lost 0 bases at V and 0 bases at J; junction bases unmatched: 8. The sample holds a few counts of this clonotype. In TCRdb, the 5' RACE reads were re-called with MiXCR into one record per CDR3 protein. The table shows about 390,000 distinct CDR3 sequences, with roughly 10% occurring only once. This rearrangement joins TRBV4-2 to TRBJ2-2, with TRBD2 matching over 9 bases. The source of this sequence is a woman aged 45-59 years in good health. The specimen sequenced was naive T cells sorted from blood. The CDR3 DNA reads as TGTGCCAGCAGCCAAGAAGGGACTAGCACCTACGCGAACACCGGGGAGCTGTTTTTT. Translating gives CASSQEGTSTYANTGELFF.